This record covers a single TCR beta chain. No antigen is known for it. No quality values exist for individual bases; no much larger clone is one base distant. Ficoll-Paque density gradient centrifugation was used to isolate PBMCs. The sample belongs to a study of T-cell memory formation after mild COVID-19 (dated by TCRdb to the early 2020s). Study-level background: TCR sequence clusters from the two donors were largely donor specific. Two young, previously healthy adult volunteers, one female and one male, were included in the cohort. In two donors, T-cell clones that expanded and contracted after mild COVID-19 were followed by sequencing TCRalpha and TCRbeta repertoires longitudinally.

This sample was sequenced with an Illumina NovaSeq 6000. cDNA libraries for TCRalpha and TCRbeta were prepared by 5'RACE using constant-segment primers, with sample barcodes and unique molecular identifiers added. Trizol reagent was used to extract RNA from every sample. The libraries were amplified in two PCR steps, and the second step added a second sample barcode and Illumina TruSeq adapters. The libraries were sequenced on an Illumina NovaSeq using 2 x 150 bp paired-end reads. The authors' pipeline ran thus. The reads were demultiplexed and collapsed into UMI-guided consensus sequences using migec v1.2.7. With mixcr v2.1.11, UMI consensuses were aligned to TRA and TRB V and J templates and assembled into clonotypes. Clonotypes were classified as expanded or contracted when called significant by both edgeR and NoisET, with noise models trained on biological replicates. For edgeR calls, a false discovery rate-adjusted p below 0.01 and a log2 fold-change threshold of 1 were applied. PCA with hierarchical clustering of max-normalized trajectories of the 1000 most abundant clonotypes was used as exploratory dynamics analysis. Separately sequenced CD4+ and CD8+ repertoires were used to assign the CD4 or CD8 phenotype of responding clones. TCRdb handled the public reads itself, with Q25 trimming in fastp and clone calling in MiXCR, and kept productive beta chains. All rows with the same CDR3 protein become a single entry with the most common DNA and genes. The V and J calls, along with clone size, are taken from TCRdb and not from the paper's own processing. This sample is represented by a few hundred thousand distinct CDR3 sequences; about 27% of them were singletons. In total, the top ten clones hold 10% to 12% of the sample.

Per the germline V gene (reference sequence), LNHDA is the CDR1 and SQIVND is the CDR2. Including cysteine and phenylalanine, the CDR3 has 15 amino acids. Here the CDR3 DNA is all that survives: 45 bases in frame from base 1. V lost 9 bases and J lost 5 bases; the stretch between them is 22 bases long. Points the paper makes about the study in general: Some responding clones were found in pre-infection memory, which suggests that pre-existing cross-reactive memory T cells took part in the SARS-CoV-2 response. Clones that contracted from day 15 to 85 showed balanced CD4/CD8 phenotypes, whereas a second wave of clones that expanded from day 15 to 37 leaned towards CD4+. SARS-CoV-2 specificity was not confirmed for the second-wave clones peaking on day 37. Contracting CD4+ clones turned up mainly in the CM and EM memory subsets, whereas EMRA was where CD8+ clones were enriched. The study covered only a couple of mild cases, and larger cohorts including severe cases with pre-infection samples were considered necessary.

This TCR was recovered from an adult woman who had mild COVID-19 (a few samples of this study predate the infection). The sample titles of this study are shuffled in the database, so cell type and time point are left out; the donor was told from shared clones. The chain links TRBV19 with TRBJ2-5; the best D guess is TRBD1, with 6 bases matching. Sequencing input: PBMCs or a T cell subset sorted from them (not recorded which). Here is the DNA: TGTGCCAGCCGATGGAGGAACAGGGTGGACGAGACCCAGTACTTC. Protein translation: CASRWRNRVDETQYF. The variable domain in full, with residues beyond the CDR3 obtained from the reference TRBV19 and TRBJ2-5 genes, is DGGITQSPKYLFRKEGQNVTLSCEQNLNHDAMYWYRQDPGQGLRLIYYSQIVNDFQKGDIAEGYSVSREKKESFPLTVTSAQKNPTAFYLCASRWRNRVDETQYFGPGTRLLVL.